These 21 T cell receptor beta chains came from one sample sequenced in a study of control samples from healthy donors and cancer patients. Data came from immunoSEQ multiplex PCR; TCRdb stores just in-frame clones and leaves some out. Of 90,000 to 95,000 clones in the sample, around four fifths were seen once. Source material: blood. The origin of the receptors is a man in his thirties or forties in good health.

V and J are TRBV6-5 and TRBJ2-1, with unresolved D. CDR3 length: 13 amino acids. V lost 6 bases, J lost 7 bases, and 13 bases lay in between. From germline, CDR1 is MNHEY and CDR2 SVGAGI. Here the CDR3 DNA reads TGTGCCAGCAGCCGCCCTAGTGTTAATGAGCAGTTCTTC. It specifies CASSRPSVNEQFF.

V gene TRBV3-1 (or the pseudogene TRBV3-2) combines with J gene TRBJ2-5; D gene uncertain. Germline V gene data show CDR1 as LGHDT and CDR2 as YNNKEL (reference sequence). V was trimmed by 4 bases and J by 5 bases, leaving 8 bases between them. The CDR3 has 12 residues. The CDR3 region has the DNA TGTGCCAGCAGCCTAGGATTGGAGACCCAGTACTTC. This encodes CASSLGLETQYF.

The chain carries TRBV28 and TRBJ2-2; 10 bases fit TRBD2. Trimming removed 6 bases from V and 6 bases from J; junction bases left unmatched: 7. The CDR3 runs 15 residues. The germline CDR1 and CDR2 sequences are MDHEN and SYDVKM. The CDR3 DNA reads TGTGCCAGCAGGAGCGGGGGGGCCGGTGCCGGGGAGCTGTTTTTT. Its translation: CASRSGGAGAGELFF.

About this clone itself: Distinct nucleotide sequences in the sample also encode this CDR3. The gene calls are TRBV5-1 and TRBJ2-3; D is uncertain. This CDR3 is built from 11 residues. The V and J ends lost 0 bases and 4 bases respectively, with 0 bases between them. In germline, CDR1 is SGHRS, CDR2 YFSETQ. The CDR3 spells CASSLADTQYF. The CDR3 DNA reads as TGCGCCAGCAGCTTGGCAGATACGCAGTATTTT.

The CDR3 DNA reads TGTGCCAGCAGTTTACTTCCAAGCGGGGTACACAACGTCGATACGCAGTATTTT. This gives the protein CASSLLPSGVHNVDTQYF. The chain employs TRBV27 and TRBJ2-3, with 7 bases aligning to TRBD2. CDR1 and CDR2 from the germline V gene are MNHEY and SMNVEV (reference sequence). Trimming removed 2 bases from V and 6 bases from J; junction bases left unmatched: 17. CDR3 length: 18 residues.

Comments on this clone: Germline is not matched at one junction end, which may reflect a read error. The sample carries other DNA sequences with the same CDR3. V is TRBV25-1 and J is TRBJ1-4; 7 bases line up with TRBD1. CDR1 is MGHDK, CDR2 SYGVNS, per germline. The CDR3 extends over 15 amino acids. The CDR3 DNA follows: TGTGCTAGCAGTGATGGACAGGCTTGGGGTGAAAAACTGTTTTTT. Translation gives CASSDGQAWGEKLFF.

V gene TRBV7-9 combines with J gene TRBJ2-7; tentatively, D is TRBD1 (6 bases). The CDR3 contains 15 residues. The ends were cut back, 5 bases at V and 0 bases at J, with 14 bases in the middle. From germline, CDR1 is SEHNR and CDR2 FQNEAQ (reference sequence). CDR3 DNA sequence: TGTGCCAGCAGCACTAGACAGGCTACCTCCTACGAGCAGTACTTC. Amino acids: CASSTRQATSYEQYF. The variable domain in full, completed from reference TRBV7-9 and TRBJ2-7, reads DTGVSQNPRHKITKRGQNVTFRCDPISEHNRLYWYRQTLGQGPEFLTYFQNEAQLEKSRLLSDRFSAERPKGSFSTLEIQRTEQGDSAMYLCASSTRQATSYEQYFGPGTRLTVT.

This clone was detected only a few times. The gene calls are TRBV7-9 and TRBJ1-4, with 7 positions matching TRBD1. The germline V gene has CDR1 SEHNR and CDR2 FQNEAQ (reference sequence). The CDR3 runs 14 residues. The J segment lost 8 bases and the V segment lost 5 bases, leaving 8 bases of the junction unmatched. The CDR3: CASSPDREEEKLFF. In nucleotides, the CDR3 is TGTGCCAGCAGCCCAGACAGGGAAGAGGAAAAACTGTTTTTT.

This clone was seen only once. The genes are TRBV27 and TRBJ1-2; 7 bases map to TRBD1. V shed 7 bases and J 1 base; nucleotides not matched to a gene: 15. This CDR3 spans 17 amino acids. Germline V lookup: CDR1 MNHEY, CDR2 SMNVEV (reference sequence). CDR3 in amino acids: CASTPTQGGIFNYGYTF. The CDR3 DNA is TGTGCCAGCACCCCCACCCAGGGGGGGATTTTTAACTATGGCTACACCTTC.

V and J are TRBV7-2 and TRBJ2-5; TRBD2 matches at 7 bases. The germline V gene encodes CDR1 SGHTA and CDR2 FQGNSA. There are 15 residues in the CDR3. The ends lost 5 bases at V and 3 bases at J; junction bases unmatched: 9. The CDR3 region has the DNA TGTGCCAGCAGCCGGACGGGAGGAAAAGAAGAGACCCAGTACTTC. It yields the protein CASSRTGGKEETQYF.

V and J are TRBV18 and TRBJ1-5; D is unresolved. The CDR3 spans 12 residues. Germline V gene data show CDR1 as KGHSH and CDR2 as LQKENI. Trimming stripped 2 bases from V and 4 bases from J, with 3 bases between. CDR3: CASSPSNQPQHF. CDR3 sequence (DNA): TGTGCCAGCTCACCAAGTAATCAGCCCCAGCATTTT.

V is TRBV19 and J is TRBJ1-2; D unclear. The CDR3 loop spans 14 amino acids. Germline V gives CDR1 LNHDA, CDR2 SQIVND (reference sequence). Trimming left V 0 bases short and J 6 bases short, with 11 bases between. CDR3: CASSIDLRGDGYTF. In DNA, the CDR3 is TGTGCCAGTAGTATAGATCTTCGTGGGGATGGCTACACCTTC.

The CDR3 loop is CASGSLLGGYTF. The CDR3 DNA follows: TGTGCTAGTGGTTCCCTACTAGGTGGCTACACCTTC. The rearrangement uses TRBV12-5 and TRBJ1-2; D not certain. V was clipped by 4 bases and J by 7 bases, with 10 bases between them. CDR3 length equals 12 residues. Germline values: CDR1 LGHNT, CDR2 FRNRAP.

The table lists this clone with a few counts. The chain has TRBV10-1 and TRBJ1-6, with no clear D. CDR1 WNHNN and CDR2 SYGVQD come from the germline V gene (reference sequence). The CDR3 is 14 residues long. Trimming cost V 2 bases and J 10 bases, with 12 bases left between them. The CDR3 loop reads CASSEEGMGSPLHF. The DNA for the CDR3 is TGCGCCAGCAGTGAGGAAGGGATGGGATCACCCCTCCACTTT.

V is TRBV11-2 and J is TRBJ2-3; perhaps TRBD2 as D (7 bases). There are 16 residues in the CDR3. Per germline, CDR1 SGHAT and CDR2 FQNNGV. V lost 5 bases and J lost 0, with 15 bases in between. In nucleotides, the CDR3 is TGTGCCAGCAGCCCCGTCGGGGGGCTTAGCACAGATACGCAGTATTTT. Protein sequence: CASSPVGGLSTDTQYF.

The CDR3 DNA follows: TGTGCCAGCAGCTTCCTAGCGGTGGTGGTGAATGAGCAGTTCTTC. This encodes CASSFLAVVVNEQFF. The gene calls are TRBV7-9 and TRBJ2-1; 7 nucleotides match TRBD2. Trimming took 3 bases from V and 7 from J; bases not matched to a gene: 9. Per the germline V gene, CDR1 is SEHNR and CDR2 is FQNEAQ (reference sequence). The CDR3 has 15 residues.

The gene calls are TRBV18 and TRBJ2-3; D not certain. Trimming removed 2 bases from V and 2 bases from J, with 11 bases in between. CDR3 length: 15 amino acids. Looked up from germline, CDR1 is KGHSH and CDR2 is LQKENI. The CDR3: CASSPFSGPTDTQYF. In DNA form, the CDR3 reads TGTGCCAGCTCACCATTTTCAGGCCCCACAGATACGCAGTATTTT.

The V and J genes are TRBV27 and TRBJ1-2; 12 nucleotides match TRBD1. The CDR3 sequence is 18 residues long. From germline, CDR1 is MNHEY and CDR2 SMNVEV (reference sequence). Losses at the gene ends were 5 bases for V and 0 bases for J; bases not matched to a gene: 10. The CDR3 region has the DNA TGTGCCAGCAGTCCATCGGGACAGGGGGCCTTTTCTAACTATGGCTACACCTTC. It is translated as CASSPSGQGAFSNYGYTF.

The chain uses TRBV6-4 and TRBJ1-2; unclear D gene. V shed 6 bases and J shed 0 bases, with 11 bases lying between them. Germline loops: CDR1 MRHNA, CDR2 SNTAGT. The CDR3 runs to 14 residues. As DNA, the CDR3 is TGTGCCAGCAGCCTCCAACAAGCTAACTATGGCTACACCTTC. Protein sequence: CASSLQQANYGYTF.

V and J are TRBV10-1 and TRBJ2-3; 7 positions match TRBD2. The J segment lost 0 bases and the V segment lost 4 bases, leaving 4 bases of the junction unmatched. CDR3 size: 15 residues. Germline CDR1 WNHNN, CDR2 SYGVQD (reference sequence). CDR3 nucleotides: TGCGCCAGCAGTGTTTGGCGGGGGAGCACAGATACGCAGTATTTT. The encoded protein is CASSVWRGSTDTQYF.

The CDR3 region is CASSAGVLAKNIQYF. DNA for the CDR3: TGCGCCAGCAGCGCCGGGGTTCTAGCCAAAAACATTCAGTACTTC. The rearrangement uses TRBV5-1 and TRBJ2-4; tentatively, D is TRBD2 (5 bases). CDR1 is SGHRS, CDR2 YFSETQ, per germline. Trimming removed 4 bases at V and 0 bases at J, with 11 bases between. The CDR3 runs 15 residues. Filled out from reference TRBV5-1 and TRBJ2-4, the complete variable domain reads KAGVTQTPRYLIKTRGQQVTLSCSPISGHRSVSWYQQTPGQGLQFLFEYFSETQRNKGNFPGRFSGRQFSNSRSEMNVSTLELGDSALYLCASSAGVLAKNIQYFGAGTRLSVL.